One sample yielded the 29 T cell receptor beta chains listed below, sequenced in a study of cytotoxic CD8 clonotypes in ibrutinib-treated CLL. Clones were read by immunoSEQ multiplex PCR, and TCRdb kept only the in-frame ones, dropping some. This table has some 200,000 clones, over 55% appearing once. Sequences were derived from PBMCs, sampled after 24 months of ibrutinib treatment. The receptors stem from a human donor with chronic lymphocytic leukemia.

This clone was seen a few times. The genes are TRBV19 and TRBJ1-2; D remains unclear. Trimming took 3 bases from V and 2 from J, leaving 10 bases between them. The CDR3 is 14 residues long. CDR1 is LNHDA and CDR2 is SQIVND in the germline V gene (reference sequence). The CDR3 loop reads CASSILRRNYGYTF. As DNA, the CDR3 is TGTGCCAGTAGTATCTTGAGACGGAACTATGGCTACACCTTC.

This sequence joins TRBV27 and TRBJ2-7; TRBD1 aligns across 9 bases. The CDR3 covers 14 residues. The J segment lost 3 bases and the V segment lost 6 bases, leaving 6 bases of the junction unmatched. From germline, CDR1 is MNHEY and CDR2 SMNVEV (reference sequence). The CDR3 DNA follows: TGTGCCAGCAGAACCGGGACAGGGAGCTACGAGCAGTACTTC. Its translation is CASRTGTGSYEQYF.

The chain carries TRBV11-2 and TRBJ1-3; D is uncertain. The germline V gene has CDR1 SGHAT and CDR2 FQNNGV. Trimming stripped 4 bases from V and 0 bases from J, with 13 bases between. The CDR3 loop spans 16 amino acids. CDR3 coding DNA: TGTGCCAGCAGCTCAATCAAGGCTCGCTCTGGAAACACCATATATTTT. Translating gives CASSSIKARSGNTIYF.

This clone was counted only a few times. The chain joins TRBV7-2 to TRBJ1-2; D might be TRBD1 (5 bases). The V gene's germline CDR1 is SGHTA and CDR2 FQGNSA. The CDR3 covers 15 residues. The V end was cut by 1 base, the J end by 4 bases, with 13 bases between. The CDR3 loop reads CASSLEAGRGYGYTF. DNA for the CDR3: TGTGCCAGCAGCTTAGAGGCAGGGAGGGGCTATGGCTACACCTTC.

This clone appeared a few times. The V and J genes are TRBV14 and TRBJ1-2; D ambiguous. Trimming removed 4 bases at V and 6 bases at J, with 12 bases between. The CDR3 totals 13 residues. CDR1 SGHDN and CDR2 FVKESK come from the germline V gene. The CDR3 region is CASSPRYLDGYTF. The CDR3 DNA reads TGTGCCAGCAGCCCTCGGTACCTAGATGGCTACACCTTC.

CDR3 in amino acids: CASRSPGTDTQYF. The CDR3 nucleotides are TGTGCCAGCAGAAGCCCCGGGACAGATACGCAGTATTTT. V and J are TRBV25-1 and TRBJ2-3, with D hard to call. The CDR3 has 13 residues. V dropped 6 bases and J dropped 3 bases, with 10 bases sitting between them. CDR1 and CDR2 from the germline V gene are MGHDK and SYGVNS.

DNA of the CDR3: TGCGCCAGCAGCCCCACTAGCGGTACCTACGAGCAGTACTTC. Amino acid sequence: CASSPTSGTYEQYF. This chain uses TRBV5-1 with TRBJ2-7; 8 bases map to TRBD2. With 4 bases clipped from V and 2 bases from J, the junction kept 5 bases outside the gene matches. This CDR3 contains 14 residues. The germline gives CDR1 SGHRS, CDR2 YFSETQ.

V gene TRBV18 combines with J gene TRBJ2-5; either TRBD1 or TRBD2 may fit D (5 bases each). CDR3 length equals 15 residues. The germline gives CDR1 KGHSH, CDR2 LQKENI. The V end was cut by 3 bases, the J end by 1 base, with 12 bases between. The CDR3 region is CASSPPGQLQETQYF. The DNA of the CDR3 is TGTGCCAGCTCACCTCCGGGGCAGCTCCAAGAGACCCAGTACTTC.

The V and J genes are TRBV28 and TRBJ1-5, with a weak D call TRBD1 (6 bases). Trimming removed 7 bases from V and 6 bases from J, with 13 bases in between. Germline V lookup: CDR1 MDHEN, CDR2 SYDVKM. CDR3 length: 13 amino acids. The CDR3 DNA reads as TGTGCCAGCAAGTGGGGGCCGCTTCAGCCCCAGCATTTT. This translates into CASKWGPLQPQHF.

The rearrangement joins TRBV5-1 to TRBJ2-1, with D unresolved. This CDR3 has 15 amino acids. V lost 0 bases to trimming and J lost 0 bases, with 7 bases between them. Germline CDR1 and CDR2: SGHRS and YFSETQ. CDR3 sequence: CASSLAVSSYNEQFF. Here the CDR3 DNA reads TGCGCCAGCAGCTTGGCTGTGAGCTCCTACAATGAGCAGTTCTTC.

The chain recombines TRBV29-1 with TRBJ1-2, with 7 bases aligning to TRBD1. Per germline, CDR1 SQVTM and CDR2 ANQGSEA. V lost 5 bases, J lost 2 bases, and 8 bases stayed unmatched. The CDR3 has 14 amino acids. The DNA for the CDR3 is TGCAGCGTTTTCAGAGGGGGCTGGAACTATGGCTACACCTTC. Its translation is CSVFRGGWNYGYTF.

This chain uses TRBV20-1 with TRBJ2-1; D not resolved. CDR3 length: 11 residues. The germline V gene encodes CDR1 DFQATT and CDR2 SNEGSKA (reference sequence). Between the trimmed V and J ends, which lost 0 bases and 8 bases, there was a span of 5 bases. The CDR3 nucleotides read TGCAGTGCTAGAGAACCGCATGAGCAGTTCTTC. Translation gives CSAREPHEQFF.

In this sample, this clone turned up once. This sequence joins TRBV7-8 and TRBJ2-5; a weak D match, TRBD2 (6 bases). The CDR3 is made up of 13 amino acids. Deletions cut 1 base from V and 14 bases from J, with 17 bases between. CDR1 is SGHVS, CDR2 FQNEAQ, per germline. This CDR3 is CASSLVIGTEGYF. CDR3 sequence (DNA): TGTGCCAGCAGCTTAGTCATCGGGACGGAGGGTTACTTC.

This clone came up once. The J gene is TRBJ2-7, the V gene TRBV7-3, with TRBD1 as a possible D gene (6 bases). CDR1 is SGHTA and CDR2 is FQGTGA in the germline V gene. The germline V and J ends were trimmed by 3 bases and 5 bases, with 17 bases remaining between them. CDR3 size: 15 residues. CDR3 in amino acids: CASSFGQKAEDEQYF. The CDR3 DNA reads TGTGCCAGCAGCTTCGGACAGAAGGCGGAGGACGAGCAGTACTTC.

This sequence joins TRBV9 and TRBJ2-2; 12 bases are shared with TRBD2. CDR3 length: 16 amino acids. V lost 4 bases and J lost 5; bases outside the gene matches: 6. Germline loops: CDR1 SGDLS, CDR2 YYNGEE. The CDR3 here is CASSRLAGAGTGELFF. The CDR3 DNA reads TGTGCCAGCAGCAGACTAGCGGGAGCGGGGACCGGGGAGCTGTTTTTT.

The chain couples TRBV5-6 to TRBJ1-2; 7 nucleotides align to TRBD1. CDR1 and CDR2 (germline): SGHDT, YYEEEE. V trimming: 3 bases; J trimming: 8 bases; junction bases outside the gene matches: 16. The length of the CDR3 is 16 residues. CDR3 region: CASSSWDRAGGLGYTF. In DNA, the CDR3 is TGTGCCAGCAGCTCATGGGACCGAGCAGGGGGTTTGGGCTACACCTTC.

J is TRBJ2-7 and V is TRBV7-2; the D is unclear. Germline values: CDR1 SGHTA, CDR2 FQGNSA. V was trimmed by 2 bases and J by 7 bases, leaving 15 bases between them. The CDR3 spans 14 residues. The CDR3 spells CASSLQRTLGEQYF. The DNA of the CDR3 is TGTGCCAGCAGCTTACAGCGAACCCTCGGGGAGCAGTACTTC. The variable domain in full, completed from reference TRBV7-2 and TRBJ2-7, reads GAGVSQSPSNKVTEKGKDVELRCDPISGHTALYWYRQSLGQGLEFLIYFQGNSAPDKSGLPSDRFSAERTGGSVSTLTIQRTQQEDSAVYLCASSLQRTLGEQYFGPGTRLTVT.

The chain recombines TRBV29-1 with TRBJ2-7; the match to TRBD2 covers 11 bases. The CDR3 sequence is 13 residues long. The V gene end was trimmed by 4 bases and the J gene end by 4 bases; junction bases not matched to a gene: 3. Germline loops: CDR1 SQVTM, CDR2 ANQGSEA. Here the CDR3 reads CSVAGTSGYEQYF. CDR3 nucleotides: TGCAGCGTTGCCGGGACTAGCGGTTACGAGCAGTACTTC.

The chain employs TRBV11-3 and TRBJ2-1; 8 bases are shared with TRBD1. CDR3 size: 18 residues. CDR1 SGHNT and CDR2 YENEEA come from the germline V gene. The V segment lost 3 bases and the J segment 0 bases; nucleotides outside the gene matches: 10. CDR3 bases: TGTGCCAGCAGCTTGGGTATTGGACAGGGCAGCTCCTACAATGAGCAGTTCTTC. Translation gives CASSLGIGQGSSYNEQFF.

The chain uses TRBV11-2 and TRBJ1-1; tentatively, D is TRBD1 (6 bases). Trimming pared 5 bases from V and 6 bases from J, leaving 19 bases between. This CDR3 comprises 15 residues. The germline V gene encodes CDR1 SGHAT and CDR2 FQNNGV. CDR3 region: CASSPSLGAFAEAFF. The CDR3 region has the DNA TGTGCCAGCAGCCCTAGTCTGGGGGCATTCGCTGAAGCTTTCTTT.

The genes are TRBV18 and TRBJ1-1; TRBD1 might be the D (6 bases). The V and J ends lost 2 bases and 2 bases respectively, with 12 bases between them. This CDR3 spans 15 amino acids. Germline CDR1 is KGHSH and CDR2 is LQKENI. Here the CDR3 reads CASSPRQGINTEAFF. CDR3 nucleotide sequence: TGTGCCAGCTCACCAAGGCAGGGGATTAACACTGAAGCTTTCTTT. The full variable domain, rest sourced from reference TRBV18 and TRBJ1-1, is NAGVMQNPRHLVRRRGQEARLRCSPMKGHSHVYWYRQLPEEGLKFMVYLQKENIIDESGMPKERFSAEFPKEGPSILRIQQVVRGDSAAYFCASSPRQGINTEAFFGQGTRLTVV.

J is TRBJ1-3 and V is TRBV6-1; TRBD1 matches at 7 bases. The V gene end was trimmed by 6 bases and the J gene end by 1 base; junction bases not matched to a gene: 6. Germline loops: CDR1 MNHNS, CDR2 SASEGT. The CDR3 has 15 residues. This CDR3 reads CASSVDRESGNTIYF. The CDR3 DNA sequence: TGTGCCAGCAGCGTTGACAGGGAATCTGGAAACACCATATATTTT.

This clone showed up just a few times. This rearrangement joins TRBV10-1 to TRBJ2-3; D not resolved. The CDR3 is 12 amino acids. Looked up from germline, CDR1 is WNHNN and CDR2 is SYGVQD (reference sequence). The germline V and J ends were trimmed by 4 bases and 2 bases, with 4 bases remaining between them. In DNA form, the CDR3 reads TGCGCCAGCAGTGGGGCCACAGATACGCAGTATTTT. It codes for CASSGATDTQYF.

The V call is TRBV2, the J call TRBJ1-5; no clear D. V lost 4 bases and J 3 bases, leaving 10 bases between the germline ends. CDR3 length: 14 amino acids. The germline V gene encodes CDR1 SNHLY and CDR2 FYNNEI. DNA of the CDR3: TGTGCCAGCAGTGCAATCGACCACAATCAGCCCCAGCATTTT. Translating it yields CASSAIDHNQPQHF.

V gene TRBV4-1 combines with J gene TRBJ1-3; 10 bases are shared with TRBD1. Losses at the gene ends were 1 base for V and 7 bases for J; bases not matched to a gene: 1. Germline CDR1 is MGHRA and CDR2 is YSYEKL. The CDR3 runs 14 residues. The CDR3 coding sequence is TGCGCCAGCAGCCAAGGGACAGGGGGGAACACCATATATTTT. It specifies CASSQGTGGNTIYF.

The chain links TRBV7-2 to TRBJ2-7; D is possibly TRBD2 (6 bases). Trimming stripped 1 base from V and 0 bases from J, with 13 bases between. This CDR3 contains 16 residues. Germline V gene sequence: CDR1 SGHTA, CDR2 FQGNSA. The CDR3 is CASSLGLVASSYEQYF. The CDR3 DNA is TGTGCCAGCAGCTTAGGACTAGTCGCTAGCTCCTACGAGCAGTACTTC.

This CDR3 is CASRGEETQYF. DNA for the CDR3: TGTGCCAGCAGAGGGGAGGAGACCCAGTACTTC. The chain uses TRBV6-5 and TRBJ2-5; D might be TRBD1 or TRBD2, each matching 5 bases. Trimming took off 6 bases at V and 5 bases at J, with 7 bases between the two ends. Germline V lookup: CDR1 MNHEY, CDR2 SVGAGI. This CDR3 is 11 amino acids long.

The chain links TRBV5-4 to TRBJ2-7; 10 bases agree with TRBD1. Germline CDR1 and CDR2: SGHNT and YYREEE (reference sequence). Trimming removed 4 bases from V and 2 bases from J; junction bases left unmatched: 3. The length of the CDR3 is 14 residues. The CDR3 DNA reads TGTGCCAGCAGCGGGGGACAGGGGCCCTACGAGCAGTACTTC. This codes for CASSGGQGPYEQYF. Full variable domain (outside the CDR3, taken from reference TRBV5-4 and TRBJ2-7): ETGVTQSPTHLIKTRGQQVTLRCSSQSGHNTVSWYQQALGQGPQFIFQYYREEENGRGNFPPRFSGLQFPNYSSELNVNALELDDSALYLCASSGGQGPYEQYFGPGTRLTVT.

The gene calls are TRBV5-6 and TRBJ2-7; 8 bases align to TRBD1. The CDR3 covers 15 residues. V was pared by 4 bases and J by 3 bases, with 9 bases of the junction left unmatched. The germline gives CDR1 SGHDT, CDR2 YYEEEE. In DNA, the CDR3 is TGTGCCAGCAGCGGAGTGGACAGGGCAAGCTACGAGCAGTACTTC. Amino acid sequence: CASSGVDRASYEQYF.